The 10 T cell receptor beta chains presented below share a single source sample, sequenced in a study of cytomegalovirus exposure and HLA in healthy donors. The repertoire was sequenced with immunoSEQ multiplex PCR; TCRdb's copy has only in-frame clones and lacks some. There are 120,000 to 150,000 clones in the sample; approximately 90% occur only once, and about 4.9% lies in the top ten. Sequencing was performed on PBMCs. Source of these receptors: a man between 18 and 29 years old in good health and CMV-seropositive.

This chain uses TRBV12-5 with TRBJ2-1, with TRBD2 matching over 12 bases. The V gene end was trimmed by 7 bases and the J gene end by 8 bases; junction bases not matched to a gene: 6. Germline V lookup: CDR1 LGHNT, CDR2 FRNRAP. This CDR3 contains 14 residues. The CDR3 sequence: CASALAGGRDEQFF. CDR3 in DNA: TGTGCTAGTGCCCTAGCGGGGGGGCGGGATGAGCAGTTCTTC.

The chain is built from TRBV9 and TRBJ2-7, with D possibly matching TRBD1 (5 bases). From germline, CDR1 is SGDLS and CDR2 YYNGEE. The V and J ends lost 0 bases and 5 bases respectively, with 12 bases between them. CDR3 length: 14 amino acids. DNA for the CDR3: TGTGCCAGCAGCGTAGGGTCACAGGACAACGAGCAGTACTTC. This translates into CASSVGSQDNEQYF.

The chain joins TRBV9 to TRBJ2-3, with 13 bases identical to TRBD2. The junction had 8 bases not matched to a gene; V was cut back by 0 bases and J by 4 bases. The CDR3 spans 18 residues. Looked up from germline, CDR1 is SGDLS and CDR2 is YYNGEE. CDR3 DNA sequence: TGTGCCAGCAGCGTAGGGTGGACTAGCGGGGGATCCGCAGATACGCAGTATTTT. Protein product: CASSVGWTSGGSADTQYF.

The chain employs TRBV19 and TRBJ2-2, with TRBD2 as a possible D gene (6 bases). CDR1 and CDR2 from the germline V gene are LNHDA and SQIVND (reference sequence). This CDR3 contains 15 residues. V was clipped by 3 bases and J by 4 bases, with 12 bases between them. The CDR3 DNA reads TGTGCCAGTAGTATGGAGGGAGAGGGCACCGGGGAGCTGTTTTTT. It yields the protein CASSMEGEGTGELFF.

The CDR3, as DNA: TGCGCCAGCAGCTTGGCGTCGCAGGGTTACAATGAGCAGTTCTTC. It translates to CASSLASQGYNEQFF. The chain employs TRBV5-1 and TRBJ2-1; D might be TRBD1 (5 bases). V lost 0 bases, J lost 4 bases, and 11 bases lay in between. CDR3 size: 15 residues. Germline CDR1 and CDR2: SGHRS and YFSETQ.

The chain carries TRBV5-1 and TRBJ1-2; possible D gene TRBD1, 6 bases. The CDR3 is 14 amino acids. The V gene lost 5 bases and the J gene lost 8 bases, with 19 bases spanning the gap. Germline values: CDR1 SGHRS, CDR2 YFSETQ. The CDR3 reads CASSPGTNPWGYTF. CDR3 coding DNA: TGCGCCAGCAGTCCCGGGACAAACCCTTGGGGCTACACCTTC.

V usage is TRBV5-4 and J usage is TRBJ1-4; D unresolved. The V and J ends lost 2 bases and 8 bases respectively, with 10 bases between them. The CDR3 length is 13 residues. Germline lookup yields CDR1 SGHNT and CDR2 YYREEE (reference sequence). The CDR3 reads CASSFEGREKLFF. The CDR3 DNA reads TGTGCCAGCAGCTTTGAAGGGAGAGAAAAACTGTTTTTT.

The rearrangement uses TRBV6-6 and TRBJ2-1, with 12 positions matching TRBD2. The CDR3 has 13 amino acids. Trimming removed 5 bases from V and 15 bases from J; junction bases left unmatched: 8. Germline V CDR1 and CDR2: MNHNY, SVGAGI (reference sequence). The CDR3 spells CASSQDGLAGTFF. CDR3 in DNA: TGTGCCAGCAGTCAAGATGGACTAGCGGGGACGTTCTTC.

This clone was seen more than once but under ten times. The J gene is TRBJ1-2, the V gene TRBV5-1; perhaps TRBD1 as D (5 bases). Trimming shortened V by 4 bases and J by 2 bases, and 12 bases separated the two germline ends. CDR1 and CDR2 from the germline V gene are SGHRS and YFSETQ. The CDR3 runs 14 residues. The CDR3 here is CASSKGLDNYGYTF. In nucleotides, the CDR3 is TGCGCCAGCAGCAAGGGACTGGACAACTATGGCTACACCTTC.

This rearrangement joins TRBV5-6 to TRBJ1-5, with unresolved D. Trimming pared 0 bases from V and 4 bases from J, leaving 14 bases between. Germline CDR1 and CDR2: SGHDT and YYEEEE. CDR3 length equals 16 residues. The DNA for the CDR3 is TGTGCCAGCAGCTTGGCCAGAGGCACCCCAAATCAGCCCCAGCATTTT. Translated, it gives CASSLARGTPNQPQHF. The full variable domain, rest sourced from reference TRBV5-6 and TRBJ1-5, is DAGVTQSPTHLIKTRGQQVTLRCSPKSGHDTVSWYQQALGQGPQFIFQYYEEEERQRGNFPDRFSGHQFPNYSSELNVNALLLGDSALYLCASSLARGTPNQPQHFGDGTRLSIL.